These T cell receptor beta chains were read from a single sample in a study of CD8 T cells in ankylosing spondylitis. TCRdb passed the 5' RACE reads through MiXCR, listing each CDR3 protein once. Here the sample spans about 39,000 distinct CDR3 sequences, approximately 3.6% being singletons. The source material was blood, either unsorted or a sorted T cell fraction (not recorded which). Receptors were obtained from a female donor with ankylosing spondylitis or in good health (not recorded which). CDR3s include the opening cysteine and the closing phenylalanine or tryptophan. Each record gives: V gene, clone size, J gene, D gene, CDR3 DNA, CDR3 protein. A D gene is named only where the DNA matches it firmly. Only part of the rows carry a size: once, few, many, or a class if the clone is expanded.

TRBV9	NA	TRBJ2-2	TRBD2	TGTGCCAGCAGCGTTGATAGCGGGGGGGCCGAGGAGCTGTTTTTT	CASSVDSGGAEELFF
TRBV9	many	TRBJ2-3	NA	TGTGCCAGCAGCCCCCGGGGGACAGATACGCAGTATTTT	CASSPRGTDTQYF
TRBV9	many	TRBJ2-1	TRBD1	TGTGCCAGCAGGCGACAGGGGGTACCAGAGAATGAGCAGTTCTTC	CASRRQGVPENEQFF
TRBV9	few	TRBJ2-2	NA	TGTGCCAGCAGCGTAGACCCAGGGACCAACACCGGGGAGCTGTTTTTT	CASSVDPGTNTGELFF
TRBV9	many	TRBJ2-3	TRBD1	TGTGCCAGCAGCACCAGGACAGGCGATAGCACAGATACGCAGTATTTT	CASSTRTGDSTDTQYF
TRBV9	many	TRBJ2-5	TRBD2	TGTGCCAGCAGCGGCACTAGCGGGGGGGCCCTCCAAGAGACCCAGTACTTC	CASSGTSGGALQETQYF
TRBV9	many	TRBJ2-1	TRBD2	TGTGCCAGCAGCCCTCACGGCGGGGGGAGTATCGGTGAGCAGTTCTTC	CASSPHGGGSIGEQFF
TRBV3-1	many	TRBJ2-2	NA	TGTGCCAGCAGCCATGCGGGGAACACCGGGGAGCTGTTTTTT	CASSHAGNTGELFF
TRBV12-2	NA	TRBJ1-5	NA	TGTGCAAGTCGCTTAGCACGACAGCAAAATAGCAATCAGCCCCAGCATTTT	CASRLARQQNSNQPQHF
TRBV9	many	TRBJ1-5	TRBD1	TGTGCCAGCAGCGTAGAAGGACAGGCCAATCAGCCCCAGCATTTT	CASSVEGQANQPQHF
TRBV9	many	TRBJ2-5	NA	TGTGCCAGCAGCGTAGCCCTCGGGGCGGGGGAGACCCAGTACTTC	CASSVALGAGETQYF
TRBV9	many	TRBJ2-3	NA	TGTGCCAGCAGCGTAGTTGGGGGGGGCCTAGTTACGCAGTATTTT	CASSVVGGGLVTQYF
TRBV9	many	TRBJ1-2	NA	TGTGCCAGCAGCGGAGGAGACCCGGCCGTTTTCCGGGTTGCGTATGGCTACACCTTC	CASSGGDPAVFRVAYGYTF
TRBV9	many	TRBJ1-2	TRBD1	TGTGCCAGCAGCGCTAAGCAGGGGGACAGGGGCCCCCCGGCTAACTATGGCTACACCTTC	CASSAKQGDRGPPANYGYTF
TRBV9	NA	TRBJ1-3	NA	TGTGCCAGCAGCGTAGGGGGCGGATTAAGCTCTGGAAACACCATATATTTT	CASSVGGGLSSGNTIYF
TRBV9	many	TRBJ2-1	NA	TGTGCCAGCAGCGTAGAGCTTGAAGAGCAGTTCTTC	CASSVELEEQFF
TRBV9	many	TRBJ2-7	NA	TGTGCCAGCAGCTCACAGGGAATAGGTTACGAGCAGTACTTC	CASSSQGIGYEQYF